This entry lists 27 T cell receptor beta chains sequenced from one sample in a study of T cells in Graves' hyperthyroidism and ophthalmopathy. Amplification of TCR beta CDR3 regions was performed using RNA transcripts as template. The HTBI set primed first-round TCR CDR3 RT-PCR. MiXCR was run by TCRdb on the multiplex PCR reads, yielding one entry per CDR3 protein. The data show some 270,000 distinct CDR3 sequences, with roughly an eighth seen just once and under 8% held by the top ten. The sequenced sample was blood. These receptors all come from a woman aged 40 to 49 with Graves' hyperthyroidism.

This clonotype was seen at least ten times. The chain has TRBV7-8 and TRBJ2-7; 10 bases agree with TRBD2. The V gene end was trimmed by 1 base and the J gene end by 4 bases; junction bases not matched to a gene: 10. Germline values: CDR1 SGHVS, CDR2 FQNEAQ. CDR3 size: 17 residues. CDR3 sequence (DNA): TGTGCCAGCAGCTTAGAAGCGGGGACTAGCGAGGGATACGAGCAGTACTTC. Translated: CASSLEAGTSEGYEQYF.

Ten or more counts support this clonotype. The chain joins TRBV15 to TRBJ1-4; TRBD1 is a possible D gene (6 bases). In germline, CDR1 is LNHNV, CDR2 YYDKDF (reference sequence). V was shortened by 3 bases and J by 5 bases, with 10 bases between the two germline ends. The CDR3 is 14 amino acids. The CDR3 here is CATSRGGTNEKLFF. In DNA, the CDR3 is TGTGCCACCAGCAGGGGAGGGACAAATGAAAAACTGTTTTTT.

This clonotype came up many times. This chain's CDR3 is CASSTSPGRGNTEAFF. The CDR3 nucleotides read TGTGCCAGTAGTACCTCCCCAGGCAGGGGAAACACTGAAGCTTTCTTT. The genes are TRBV19 and TRBJ1-1; tentatively, D is TRBD1 (6 bases). Between the trimmed V and J ends, which lost 4 bases and 2 bases, there was a span of 17 bases. Germline CDR1 is LNHDA and CDR2 is SQIVND (reference sequence). The CDR3 consists of 16 residues.

The gene calls are TRBV5-4 and TRBJ2-7; tentative D call: TRBD1 (6 bases). Germline loops: CDR1 SGHNT, CDR2 YYREEE (reference sequence). The V end was cut by 3 bases, the J end by 2 bases, with 15 bases between. This CDR3 is 15 amino acids long. This CDR3 is CASSSAGTPTYEQYF. The CDR3 region has the DNA TGTGCCAGCAGCTCCGCCGGGACACCCACCTACGAGCAGTACTTC. The variable domain in full, completed from reference TRBV5-4 and TRBJ2-7, reads ETGVTQSPTHLIKTRGQQVTLRCSSQSGHNTVSWYQQALGQGPQFIFQYYREEENGRGNFPPRFSGLQFPNYSSELNVNALELDDSALYLCASSSAGTPTYEQYFGPGTRLTVT.

As regards this clonotype: This may arise from a read error, as a much more abundant clone is one base away. This rearrangement joins TRBV6-2 or TRBV6-3 to TRBJ2-5; D is uncertain. Germline V gene data show CDR1 as MNHEY and CDR2 as SVGEGT. This CDR3 comprises 15 residues. The CDR3 DNA reads TGTGCCAGCAGTTACTCAGCCAGAATCCAAGAGATCCAGTACTTC. As protein: CASSYSARIQEIQYF.

This clonotype was seen repeatedly, ten times or more. The chain joins TRBV5-1 to TRBJ2-3; maybe TRBD2 (6 bases). The V end was cut by 0 bases, the J end by 5 bases, with 10 bases between. This CDR3 spans 14 amino acids. CDR1 is SGHRS and CDR2 is YFSETQ in the germline V gene. CDR3 protein: CASSLEGREDTQYF. CDR3 nucleotide sequence: TGCGCCAGCAGCTTGGAGGGGCGGGAAGATACGCAGTATTTT.

Ten or more counts support this clonotype. The CDR3: CASSPPGGDYGYTF. The CDR3 DNA reads TGTGCCAGCAGTCCCCCGGGGGGGGACTATGGCTACACCTTC. This chain links TRBV2 with TRBJ1-2; a possible D gene is TRBD1 (5 bases). Germline lookup yields CDR1 SNHLY and CDR2 FYNNEI. Trimming pared 5 bases from V and 3 bases from J, leaving 13 bases between. This CDR3 is 14 amino acids long. The full variable domain, rest sourced from reference TRBV2 and TRBJ1-2, is EPEVTQTPSHQVTQMGQEVILRCVPISNHLYFYWYRQILGQKVEFLVSFYNNEISEKSEIFDDQFSVERPDGSNFTLKIRSTKLEDSAMYFCASSPPGGDYGYTFGSGTRLTVV.

The chain carries TRBV19 and TRBJ2-7; D gene ambiguous. V lost 3 bases, J lost 6 bases, and 18 bases lay in between. Germline lookup yields CDR1 LNHDA and CDR2 SQIVND (reference sequence). This CDR3 comprises 15 residues. The CDR3 sequence: CASSINHLSSLEQYF. CDR3 nucleotides: TGTGCCAGTAGTATTAATCACCTTTCCTCGCTCGAGCAGTACTTC.

This clonotype was seen a handful of times. The CDR3 protein is CASSLGGGSSSPLHF. The CDR3 nucleotides are TGTGCCAGCAGCCTCGGGGGAGGCTCGAGCTCACCCCTCCACTTT. The chain is built from TRBV6-1 and TRBJ1-6; weak D call: TRBD1 (5 bases). The CDR3 spans 15 residues. V dropped 6 bases and J dropped 10 bases, with 19 bases sitting between them. The V gene's germline CDR1 is MNHNS and CDR2 SASEGT.

Ten or more counts support this clonotype. The V call is TRBV6-5, the J call TRBJ1-1; D gene uncertain. V was trimmed by 6 bases and J by 5 bases, leaving 13 bases between them. CDR1 MNHEY and CDR2 SVGAGI come from the germline V gene. This CDR3 spans 13 amino acids. CDR3 region: CASSLTRWTEAFF. The CDR3 DNA reads as TGTGCCAGCAGCTTAACTCGATGGACTGAAGCTTTCTTT.

This chain links TRBV27 with TRBJ2-7; the D is unclear. This CDR3 has 14 residues. Germline CDR1 MNHEY, CDR2 SMNVEV (reference sequence). With 5 bases removed from V and 1 base from J, the gap between germline ends came to 12 bases. In nucleotides, the CDR3 is TGTGCCAGCAGTCCCCGTCGGTGGTCCTACGAGCAGTACTTC. Its translation: CASSPRRWSYEQYF.

This clonotype was picked up many times. J is TRBJ1-1 and V is TRBV28; D uncertain. The CDR3 covers 14 residues. V lost 6 bases and J lost 1, with 12 bases in between. Germline lookup yields CDR1 MDHEN and CDR2 SYDVKM. CDR3 in amino acids: CASRPAQKNTEAFF. As DNA, the CDR3 is TGTGCCAGCAGACCGGCCCAGAAGAACACTGAAGCTTTCTTT. Together with reference TRBV28 and TRBJ1-1, the CDR3 gives the full variable domain: DVKVTQSSRYLVKRTGEKVFLECVQDMDHENMFWYRQDPGLGLRLIYFSYDVKMKEKGDIPEGYSVSREKKERFSLILESASTNQTSMYLCASRPAQKNTEAFFGQGTRLTVV.

The sample holds many counts of this clonotype. The chain couples TRBV20-1 to TRBJ1-5, with a weak D call TRBD1 (5 bases). Between the trimmed V and J ends, which lost 3 bases and 5 bases, there was a span of 11 bases. Germline values: CDR1 DFQATT, CDR2 SNEGSKA (reference sequence). The CDR3 is made up of 13 amino acids. The CDR3: CSASGGNDQPQHF. The CDR3 DNA reads TGCAGTGCTAGTGGGGGGAACGATCAGCCCCAGCATTTT.

This clonotype was recorded at least ten times. This chain connects TRBV11-3 to TRBJ2-3; TRBD2 is a possible D gene (5 bases). The CDR3 extends over 13 amino acids. The germline gives CDR1 SGHNT, CDR2 YENEEA. Trimming pared 8 bases from V and 6 bases from J, leaving 15 bases between. The CDR3, as DNA: TGTGCCAGCGGGAGAAGTGGGCTGGATACGCAGTATTTT. This translates into CASGRSGLDTQYF.

Notes on this clonotype: A much bigger clone sits one base away, suggesting this may be a read error. J is TRBJ1-2 and V is TRBV24-1; unclear D gene. This CDR3 has 12 amino acids. Germline V gives CDR1 KGHDR, CDR2 SFDVKD. CDR3 region: CATSDPVYGDTF. The CDR3 region has the DNA TGTGCCACCAGTGATCCGGTATATGGCGACACCTTC.

This clonotype has at least ten counts. The CDR3 region has the DNA TGTGCCAGCAGTCCAGGGACAGAAAGTAACTATGGCTACACCTTC. This sequence encodes CASSPGTESNYGYTF. The J gene is TRBJ1-2, the V gene TRBV12-3 or TRBV12-4, with 7 bases identical to TRBD1. J lost 1 base, V lost 5 bases, and 7 bases had no gene match. This CDR3 has 15 residues.

The sample holds many counts of this clonotype. This chain links TRBV6-5 with TRBJ2-7; a possible D gene is TRBD1 (6 bases). The CDR3 is made up of 15 amino acids. Trimming removed 1 base at V and 4 bases at J, with 14 bases between. Germline assignment: CDR1 MNHEY and CDR2 SVGAGI. CDR3 sequence reads: CASSYYRGNNYEQYF. CDR3 coding DNA: TGTGCCAGCAGTTACTATAGGGGGAATAATTACGAGCAGTACTTC.

This rearrangement joins TRBV5-4 to TRBJ2-2; 11 bases line up with TRBD1. The CDR3 spans 17 residues. The germline V gene encodes CDR1 SGHNT and CDR2 YYREEE (reference sequence). The ends lost 4 bases at V and 7 bases at J; junction bases unmatched: 12. The CDR3 DNA reads as TGTGCCAGCAGCCTCGGACAGGGGGCCCCGGGTAGCGGGGAGCTGTTTTTT. Its translation: CASSLGQGAPGSGELFF.

Points on this clonotype: This may be a read error: a much more frequent sequence differs by one nucleotide. The CDR3 DNA follows: TGTGCCAGCAGCCCGGCGCAGGCGAGCACTGAAGCTTTCTTT. Residues: CASSPAQASTEAFF. V is TRBV12-3 or TRBV12-4 and J is TRBJ1-1; the D is unclear. V lost 6 bases to trimming and J lost 4 bases, with 15 bases between them. The CDR3 contains 14 residues.

The gene calls are TRBV11-2 and TRBJ2-2; 7 nucleotides line up with TRBD1. V lost 6 bases and J lost 0; bases outside the gene matches: 4. Germline CDR1 reads SGHAT; CDR2 reads FQNNGV. This CDR3 contains 15 residues. The CDR3 DNA reads TGTGCCAGCAGACACCAGGGGGCGAACACCGGGGAGCTGTTTTTT. Protein product: CASRHQGANTGELFF.

At least ten counts were recorded for this clonotype. The CDR3 sequence is CASSPRTGVDTIYF. The CDR3 DNA reads TGTGCCAGCAGCCCCCGAACAGGGGTAGACACCATATATTTT. The chain uses TRBV7-9 and TRBJ1-3, with 7 bases matching TRBD1. CDR1 is SEHNR and CDR2 is FQNEAQ in the germline V gene (reference sequence). Trimming at V came to 5 bases and at J to 8 bases, leaving 9 bases not matched to a gene. The CDR3 extends over 14 amino acids.

The V call is TRBV6-2 or TRBV6-3, the J call TRBJ2-7, with TRBD1 identical over 11 bases. Germline trimming cut 7 bases from V and 6 bases from J; bases unmatched to any gene: 8. This CDR3 comprises 14 residues. Germline V lookup: CDR1 MNHEY, CDR2 SVGEGT. In DNA form, the CDR3 reads TGTGCCAGCATGTGGAGGACAGGGGGCGGCGAGCAGTACTTC. It encodes CASMWRTGGGEQYF.

Remarks on this clonotype: A much larger clone lies a single base off, so this may be a read error. The chain uses TRBV24-1 and TRBJ2-5; TRBD2 matches 10 bases. CDR3 length equals 16 residues. Germline V lookup: CDR1 KGHDR, CDR2 SFDVKD. CDR3 in DNA: TGTGCCACCAGTGCCCCTCTAGCGGGAGCGGGAGAGGCCCAGTACTTC. Its protein product is CATSAPLAGAGEAQYF.

The chain joins TRBV6-2 or TRBV6-3 to TRBJ2-3, with a possible D match to TRBD2 (6 bases). Germline V lookup: CDR1 MNHEY, CDR2 SVGEGT. The CDR3 has 13 amino acids. The ends were cut back, 4 bases at V and 4 bases at J, with 9 bases in the middle. Written as DNA, the CDR3 is TGTGCCAGCAGTTTCGGGGGACCAGATACGCAGTATTTT. Its translation: CASSFGGPDTQYF.

This clonotype was detected ten times or more. The chain is built from TRBV29-1 and TRBJ2-3; D possibly uses TRBD1 or TRBD2 (6 bases each). Trimming stripped 4 bases from V and 5 bases from J, with 16 bases between. The CDR3 consists of 14 residues. Looked up from germline, CDR1 is SQVTM and CDR2 is ANQGSEA. CDR3 nucleotides: TGCAGCGTTGCCGTGGGGGCGCGGGGAGATACGCAGTATTTT. Translated, it gives CSVAVGARGDTQYF.

This clonotype came up many times. The V call is TRBV4-1, the J call TRBJ1-2; 9 nucleotides line up with TRBD1. CDR1 MGHRA and CDR2 YSYEKL come from the germline V gene. CDR3 length: 17 amino acids. With V trimmed by 1 base and J by 7 bases, 13 bases remained unmatched. The CDR3 here is CASSQGLTLLDRGGYTF. As DNA, the CDR3 is TGCGCCAGCAGCCAAGGCCTAACCTTACTGGACAGGGGTGGCTACACCTTC.

This clonotype showed up many times. This sequence joins TRBV2 and TRBJ1-5, with D maybe TRBD1 (5 bases). Germline assignment: CDR1 SNHLY and CDR2 FYNNEI. With 4 bases removed from V and 7 bases from J, the gap between germline ends came to 14 bases. The CDR3 has 14 residues. CDR3 amino acids: CASSVLGAQQPQHF. CDR3 DNA: TGTGCCAGCAGTGTGCTTGGGGCTCAGCAGCCCCAGCATTTT.